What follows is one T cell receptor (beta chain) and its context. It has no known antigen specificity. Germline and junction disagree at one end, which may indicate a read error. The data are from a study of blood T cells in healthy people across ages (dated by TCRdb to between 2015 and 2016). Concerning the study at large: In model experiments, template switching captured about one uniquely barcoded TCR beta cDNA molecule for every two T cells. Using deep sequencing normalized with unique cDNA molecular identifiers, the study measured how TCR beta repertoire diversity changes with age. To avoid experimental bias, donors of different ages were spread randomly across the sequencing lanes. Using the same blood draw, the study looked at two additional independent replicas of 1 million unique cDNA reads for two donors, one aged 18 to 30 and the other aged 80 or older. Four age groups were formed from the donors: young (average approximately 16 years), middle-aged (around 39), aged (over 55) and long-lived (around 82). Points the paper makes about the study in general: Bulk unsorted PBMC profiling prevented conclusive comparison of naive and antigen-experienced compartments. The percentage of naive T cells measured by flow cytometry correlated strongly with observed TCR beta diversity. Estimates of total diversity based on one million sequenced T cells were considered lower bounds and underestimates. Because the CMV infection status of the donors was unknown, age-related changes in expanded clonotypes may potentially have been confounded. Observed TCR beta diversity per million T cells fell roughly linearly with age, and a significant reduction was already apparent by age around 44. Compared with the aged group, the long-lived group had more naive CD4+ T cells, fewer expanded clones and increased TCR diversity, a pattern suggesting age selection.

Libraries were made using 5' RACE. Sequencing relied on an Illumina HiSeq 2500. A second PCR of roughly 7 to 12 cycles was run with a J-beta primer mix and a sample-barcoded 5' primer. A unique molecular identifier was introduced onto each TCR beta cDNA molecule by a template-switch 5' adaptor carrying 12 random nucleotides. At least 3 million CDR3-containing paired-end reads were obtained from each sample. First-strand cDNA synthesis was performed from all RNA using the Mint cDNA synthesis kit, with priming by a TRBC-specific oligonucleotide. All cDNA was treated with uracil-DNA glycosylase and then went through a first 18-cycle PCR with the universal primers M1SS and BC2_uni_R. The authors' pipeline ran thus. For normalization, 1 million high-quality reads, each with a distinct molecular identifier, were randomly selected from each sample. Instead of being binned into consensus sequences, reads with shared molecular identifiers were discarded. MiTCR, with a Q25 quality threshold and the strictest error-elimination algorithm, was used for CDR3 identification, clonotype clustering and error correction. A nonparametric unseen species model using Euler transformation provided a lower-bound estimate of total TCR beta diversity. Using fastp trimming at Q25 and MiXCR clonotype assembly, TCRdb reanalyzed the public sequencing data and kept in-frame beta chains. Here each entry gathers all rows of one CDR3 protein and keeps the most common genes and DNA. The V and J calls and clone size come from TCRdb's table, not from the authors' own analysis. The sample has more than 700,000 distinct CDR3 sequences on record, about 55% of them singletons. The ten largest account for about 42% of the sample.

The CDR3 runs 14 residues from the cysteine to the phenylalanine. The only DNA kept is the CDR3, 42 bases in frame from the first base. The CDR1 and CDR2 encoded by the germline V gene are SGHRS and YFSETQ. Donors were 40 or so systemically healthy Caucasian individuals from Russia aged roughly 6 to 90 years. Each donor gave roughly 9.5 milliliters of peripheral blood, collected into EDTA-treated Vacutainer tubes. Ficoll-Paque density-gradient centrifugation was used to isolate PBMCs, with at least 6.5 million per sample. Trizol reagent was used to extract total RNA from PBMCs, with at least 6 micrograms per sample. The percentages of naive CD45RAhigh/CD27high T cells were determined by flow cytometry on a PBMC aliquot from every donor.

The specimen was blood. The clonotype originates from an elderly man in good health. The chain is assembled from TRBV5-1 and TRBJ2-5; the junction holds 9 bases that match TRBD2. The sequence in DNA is TGCGCCAGCAGTAGCGGGAGAGAGGGGGAGACCCGGTACTTC. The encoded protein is CASSSGREGETRYF.